The 18 T cell receptor beta chains below come from one sample, sequenced in a study of shared clonotypes between healthy human individuals. TCRdb's table, derived via immunoSEQ multiplex PCR, lists solely in-frame clones and lacks some. The sample includes 2 million to 2.5 million clones, 80% to 95% of them seen just once. The sequenced material came from naive CD4+ T cells from PBMCs. Noted subset: CD45RA+ positively selected. These receptors originate from a man between 18 and 29 years old in good health. Some clones in this sample may be carry-over from other donors' samples.

V gene TRBV27 combines with J gene TRBJ1-5, with no clear D. Germline assignment: CDR1 MNHEY and CDR2 SMNVEV (reference sequence). Between the trimmed V and J ends, which lost 0 bases and 0 bases, there was a span of 9 bases. This CDR3 is built from 16 residues. CDR3 region: CASSLSPAYSNQPQHF. CDR3 DNA sequence: TGTGCCAGCAGTTTATCGCCAGCTTATAGCAATCAGCCCCAGCATTTT.

This rearrangement joins TRBV9 to TRBJ2-2; the match to TRBD2 covers 14 bases. The CDR3 runs to 17 residues. The germline V gene encodes CDR1 SGDLS and CDR2 YYNGEE. The trim removed 0 bases at V and 6 bases at J, leaving 4 bases unmatched. Here the CDR3 DNA reads TGTGCCAGCAGCGTAGATCGGACTAGCGGGAGGTCCGGGGAGCTGTTTTTT. This gives the protein CASSVDRTSGRSGELFF.

CDR3 in DNA: TGTGCCATCTCCGGGACAGGGGCCGAGCAGTACTTC. This sequence encodes CAISGTGAEQYF. V and J are TRBV28 and TRBJ2-7; TRBD1 matches 10 bases. The V and J ends lost 10 bases and 6 bases, in that order; junction bases with no gene match: 6. The CDR3 covers 12 residues. CDR1 is MDHEN, CDR2 SYDVKM, per germline.

V and J are TRBV7-6 and TRBJ2-7, with 9 positions matching TRBD2. The CDR3 has 15 amino acids. Germline CDR1 and CDR2: SGHVS and FNYEAQ. Germline trimming cut 5 bases from V and 0 bases from J; bases unmatched to any gene: 5. CDR3 amino acids: CASSTLAGLSYEQYF. The CDR3 DNA sequence: TGTGCCAGCAGCACCCTAGCGGGGCTCTCCTACGAGCAGTACTTC.

In the case of this clone: The same CDR3 can be traced to other DNA sequences in this sample. The chain carries TRBV11-1 and TRBJ2-7, with D uncertain. Germline V gene data show CDR1 as SGHAT and CDR2 as FQDESV (reference sequence). The CDR3 length is 11 residues. Trimming removed 5 bases at V and 2 bases at J, with 4 bases between. The CDR3 region is CASSLTYEQYF. CDR3 sequence (DNA): TGTGCCAGCAGCCTGACCTACGAGCAGTACTTC. The full variable domain, its missing parts supplied by reference TRBV11-1 and TRBJ2-7, is EAEVAQSPRYKITEKSQAVAFWCDPISGHATLYWYRQILGQGPELLVQFQDESVVDDSQLPKDRFSAERLKGVDSTLKIQPAELGDSAMYLCASSLTYEQYFGPGTRLTVT.

This clone was counted once. Different DNA sequences within this sample yield the same CDR3. The chain carries TRBV28 and TRBJ2-7; D remains unclear. Germline V gene sequence: CDR1 MDHEN, CDR2 SYDVKM. V lost 5 bases and J 2 bases, leaving 7 bases between the germline ends. This CDR3 is built from 12 residues. CDR3 amino acids: CASSLYPYEQYF. DNA for the CDR3: TGTGCCAGCAGTCTATATCCCTACGAGCAGTACTTC.

The chain couples TRBV7-2 to TRBJ2-5; 7 nucleotides match TRBD2. The CDR3 length is 15 residues. Germline CDR1 is SGHTA and CDR2 is FQGNSA. Trimming cost V 3 bases and J 5 bases; bases outside gene matches: 9. CDR3 amino acids: CASSFLGRPGETQYF. DNA for the CDR3: TGTGCCAGCAGCTTCCTCGGGAGGCCGGGTGAGACCCAGTACTTC.

The J gene is TRBJ2-3, the V gene TRBV30; 10 bases fit TRBD2. Losses at the gene ends were 5 bases for V and 1 base for J; bases not matched to a gene: 6. The CDR3 has 15 amino acids. The germline CDR1 and CDR2 sequences are GTSNPN and SVGIG (reference sequence). CDR3 nucleotide sequence: TGTGCCTGGGGCACCGGGACTAGCGGCACAGATACGCAGTATTTT. Its translation: CAWGTGTSGTDTQYF.

This chain connects TRBV29-1 to TRBJ1-5; tentatively, D is TRBD1 (5 bases). The ends were cut back, 5 bases at V and 0 bases at J, with 11 bases in the middle. The CDR3 spans 14 residues. The germline V gene encodes CDR1 SQVTM and CDR2 ANQGSEA. The CDR3 reads CSVWDGYSNQPQHF. The CDR3 DNA follows: TGCAGCGTTTGGGACGGGTATAGCAATCAGCCCCAGCATTTT.

The chain carries TRBV7-9 and TRBJ2-1; 7 nucleotides align to TRBD2. V lost 5 bases and J lost 2; bases outside the gene matches: 6. This CDR3 region has 15 residues. Looked up from germline, CDR1 is SEHNR and CDR2 is FQNEAQ (reference sequence). DNA of the CDR3: TGTGCCAGCAGCCCCCGACTAGCTCCCTACAATGAGCAGTTCTTC. Amino acids: CASSPRLAPYNEQFF.

The chain recombines TRBV30 with TRBJ2-2; D unresolved. Deletions cut 1 base from V and 1 base from J, with 4 bases between. The CDR3 sequence is 13 residues long. CDR1 and CDR2 from the germline V gene are GTSNPN and SVGIG (reference sequence). CDR3 region: CAWSGWNTGELFF. For the CDR3, the DNA is TGTGCCTGGAGTGGATGGAACACCGGGGAGCTGTTTTTT.

The chain links TRBV19 to TRBJ1-1; weak D call: TRBD1 (5 bases). CDR1 is LNHDA, CDR2 SQIVND, per germline (reference sequence). The CDR3 has 14 residues. Deletions cut 4 bases from V and 3 bases from J, with 12 bases between. CDR3: CASSKGPAYTEAFF. The CDR3 nucleotides read TGTGCCAGTAGTAAGGGGCCGGCGTACACTGAAGCTTTCTTT. The complete variable domain, with remaining parts taken from reference TRBV19 and TRBJ1-1, reads DGGITQSPKYLFRKEGQNVTLSCEQNLNHDAMYWYRQDPGQGLRLIYYSQIVNDFQKGDIAEGYSVSREKKESFPLTVTSAQKNPTAFYLCASSKGPAYTEAFFGQGTRLTVV.

The CDR3 sequence: CASSPPGPANNEQFF. Written as DNA, the CDR3 is TGTGCCAGCAGCCCGCCAGGGCCCGCTAACAATGAGCAGTTCTTC. The chain employs TRBV7-3 and TRBJ2-1; TRBD1 might be the D (5 bases). Germline CDR1 reads SGHTA; CDR2 reads FQGTGA. CDR3 size: 15 residues. V was clipped by 5 bases and J by 5 bases, with 16 bases between them.

The rearrangement links TRBV6-5 to TRBJ1-4; D might be TRBD1 (5 bases). Trimming cost V 2 bases and J 6 bases, with 13 bases left between them. Germline assignment: CDR1 MNHEY and CDR2 SVGAGI. CDR3 length: 15 amino acids. CDR3 sequence reads: CASSYGGALDEKLFF. For the CDR3, the DNA is TGTGCCAGCAGTTACGGGGGAGCACTAGATGAAAAACTGTTTTTT.

The rearrangement links TRBV29-1 to TRBJ2-3; D perhaps matches TRBD2 (6 bases). V was cut by 2 bases and J by 4 bases, with 10 bases left in between. Per the germline V gene, CDR1 is SQVTM and CDR2 is ANQGSEA. The CDR3 runs to 13 residues. CDR3 in DNA: TGCAGCGTTGAATGGCCGGGGGCAGATACGCAGTATTTT. Encoded protein: CSVEWPGADTQYF.

Of note for this clone: Other DNA sequences in this specimen translate into the identical CDR3. J is TRBJ2-1 and V is TRBV30; D might be TRBD2 (6 bases). Germline loops: CDR1 GTSNPN, CDR2 SVGIG (reference sequence). The V gene lost 2 bases and the J gene lost 4 bases, with 9 bases spanning the gap. The CDR3 has 13 residues. CDR3 sequence reads: CAWSSGLYNEQFF. For the CDR3, the DNA is TGTGCCTGGAGTTCGGGACTTTACAATGAGCAGTTCTTC.

The rearrangement links TRBV5-4 to TRBJ1-2; 7 bases are shared with TRBD1. Germline-derived CDR1 and CDR2 are SGHNT and YYREEE (reference sequence). The CDR3 is 15 amino acids. With 3 bases clipped from V and 0 bases from J, the junction kept 5 bases outside the gene matches. CDR3 sequence (DNA): TGTGCCAGCAGCTCGGAAGGGGGCCCTAACTATGGCTACACCTTC. The encoded protein is CASSSEGGPNYGYTF.

The chain is built from TRBV5-1 and TRBJ1-2, with no clear D. The CDR3 is 15 amino acids. V was cut by 7 bases and J by 0 bases, with 16 bases left in between. Per the germline V gene, CDR1 is SGHRS and CDR2 is YFSETQ. The CDR3 sequence: CASSLGSVANYGYTF. CDR3 nucleotides: TGCGCCAGCTCCCTTGGCTCCGTAGCTAACTATGGCTACACCTTC.